The following is a T cell receptor (beta chain) sequence with its context. These data are taken from a study of memory CD4+ T cells and cytomegalovirus serostatus. In the study overall: Donors were healthy Belgian adults, fewer than ten CMV seropositive and 20 to 25 seronegative.

Authors' processing steps: Out-of-frame sequences were removed, leaving 2 million to 2.5 million distinct TCRbeta sequences. Sequencing was performed with immunoSEQ multiplex PCR; in TCRdb, only in-frame clones are kept and a portion is missing. That table furnishes V, J and clone size, whereas the DNA furnished D and trimming. The table has 80,000 to 100,000 clones, 80% seen once. The germline gives CDR1 SGHNT, CDR2 YENEEA. V dropped 2 bases and J dropped 6; count of bases not matched to a gene: 10. This CDR3 is 15 amino acids long. Single viable CD3+CD4+CD8-CD45RO+ cells were sorted as the memory CD4+ T cells. Donors' CMV status reflects serum IgG against pp150, pp28, p38, p52.

What was sequenced was memory CD4+ T cells from blood. The V and J genes are TRBV11-3 and TRBJ2-7, with 7 bases aligning to TRBD1. This clonotype was sampled from an adult in good health and CMV-seropositive. The CDR3 here is CASSLYGTGESEQYF. CDR3 DNA: TGTGCCAGCAGCTTATATGGCACAGGGGAGTCCGAGCAGTACTTC.